This TCR beta chain was recovered during a study of T-cell reconstitution after alpha-beta-depleted transplantation in children. V was clipped by 1 base and J by 5 bases, with 12 bases between them. The CDR3 covers 14 residues. CDR1 and CDR2 from the germline V gene are SGHRS and YFSETQ. In its sample, this clonotype was seen many times. Preparation of the TCRbeta library involved a method that used unique molecular identifiers. TCRdb re-derived calls from the PCR reads in MiXCR, one entry per CDR3 protein. The table records under 750,000 distinct CDR3 sequences, roughly 23% of them present only once.

The gene calls are TRBV5-1 and TRBJ2-5; unclear D gene. The sequenced sample was PBMCs, mostly from graft donor cells, obtained 360 days after TCRalphabeta/CD19-depleted stem cell transplant. This receptor was obtained from a boy under two years old who had a stem cell transplant for acute myeloid leukemia, so the T cells may come from the graft donor. The CDR3, as DNA: TGCGCCAGCAGCTTGTACGGTCCGACGGAGACCCAGTACTTC. The encoded protein is CASSLYGPTETQYF.